A selection of T cell receptor beta chains follows, all from one sample in a study of blood T cell repertoires in COVID-19. TCRdb keeps only in-frame clones here, not all; method: immunoSEQ multiplex PCR. Of about 310,000 clones detected, 70% to 90% appear once; the ten largest clones hold approximately 9.4%. Specimen: PBMCs or T cells enriched from blood (not recorded which). The receptors shown here come from a woman aged 40-49 years who had recovered from COVID-19. Both conserved end residues are part of each CDR3. The D gene is left open where the match is weak. Clone size is stated in some rows and not others, as once, few, many or a class when expanded.

j_call: TRBJ2-2; v_call: TRBV27; clone_size: -; d_call: -; cdr3_nt: TGTGCCAGCAGCCGGGACTTTTTCACCGGGGAGCTGTTTTTT; cdr3_aa: CASSRDFFTGELFF
j_call: TRBJ1-5; v_call: TRBV6-5; clone_size: -; d_call: -; cdr3_nt: TGTGCCAGCAGGGGAGTCGGGGTTAAGGGGCCCCAGCATTTT; cdr3_aa: CASRGVGVKGPQHF
j_call: TRBJ2-4; v_call: TRBV4-3; clone_size: -; d_call: -; cdr3_nt: TGCGCCAGCAGCCCAGAGCAACTAGTTAGCATTCAGTACTTC; cdr3_aa: CASSPEQLVSIQYF
j_call: TRBJ2-7; v_call: TRBV7-7; clone_size: -; d_call: TRBD2; cdr3_nt: TGTGCTAGCAGCCCGGGACTAGCGGACTCCTACGAGCAGTACTTC; cdr3_aa: CASSPGLADSYEQYF
j_call: TRBJ1-1; v_call: TRBV5-1; clone_size: few; d_call: TRBD1; cdr3_nt: TGCGCCAGCAGCGCCCGGGACAGGGGACCGAACACTGAAGCTTTCTTT; cdr3_aa: CASSARDRGPNTEAFF
j_call: TRBJ2-7; v_call: TRBV6-6; clone_size: -; d_call: -; cdr3_nt: TGTGCCAGCAGCCGGGGCTACGAGCAGTACTTC; cdr3_aa: CASSRGYEQYF
j_call: TRBJ2-2; v_call: TRBV27; clone_size: -; d_call: TRBD1; cdr3_nt: TGTGCCAGCAGCCGAGGGACAGGGGGCGGCACCGGGGAGCTGTTTTTT; cdr3_aa: CASSRGTGGGTGELFF
j_call: TRBJ1-5; v_call: TRBV12-3/TRBV12-4; clone_size: -; d_call: -; cdr3_nt: TGTGCCAGCAGTTTAGCCACAGGGTACCCCCAGCATTTT; cdr3_aa: CASSLATGYPQHF
j_call: TRBJ2-7; v_call: TRBV19; clone_size: once; d_call: -; cdr3_nt: TGTGCCAGTAGTGCCTGGACAGTATCTCCGGACTACGAGCAGTACTTC; cdr3_aa: CASSAWTVSPDYEQYF
j_call: TRBJ1-6; v_call: TRBV7-8; clone_size: -; d_call: -; cdr3_nt: TGTGCCAGCAGCTTCTCGTCGGGCTATAATTCACCCCTCCACTTT; cdr3_aa: CASSFSSGYNSPLHF